A single sample is the source of the 16 T cell receptor beta chains below, sequenced in a study of T cell responses to AZD1222 COVID-19 vaccine. Data came from immunoSEQ multiplex PCR; TCRdb stores just in-frame clones and leaves some out. The sample contains fewer than 120,000 clones, roughly 90% of which appear only once. The specimen comprised peripheral blood, sampled 28 days after the second AZD1222 dose. The origin of the receptors is an adult who received the AZD1222 COVID-19 vaccine.

The rearrangement uses TRBV4-1 and TRBJ1-1, with 10 bases matching TRBD1. Germline loops: CDR1 MGHRA, CDR2 YSYEKL. The J segment lost 0 bases and the V segment lost 2 bases, leaving 6 bases of the junction unmatched. The CDR3 consists of 17 residues. The CDR3 spells CASSQQGQGQLNTEAFF. As DNA, the CDR3 is TGCGCCAGCAGCCAACAGGGACAGGGGCAGTTGAACACTGAAGCTTTCTTT.

This chain connects TRBV12-3 or TRBV12-4 to TRBJ1-1; D is unclear. The length of the CDR3 is 13 residues. V was trimmed by 1 base and J by 1 base, leaving 4 bases between them. The CDR3 reads CASSLGRNTEAFF. DNA of the CDR3: TGTGCCAGCAGTTTAGGCAGGAACACTGAAGCTTTCTTT.

The chain combines TRBV3-1 (or the pseudogene TRBV3-2) with TRBJ2-3; a possible D gene is TRBD1 (5 bases). Germline V gives CDR1 LGHDT, CDR2 YNNKEL (reference sequence). Trimming left V 4 bases short and J 0 bases short, with 8 bases between. This CDR3 has 14 amino acids. CDR3 amino acids: CASSRRGSTDTQYF. The CDR3 bases are TGTGCCAGCAGCCGAAGGGGTAGCACAGATACGCAGTATTTT.

The V gene is TRBV25-1, the J gene TRBJ2-7; 9 bases are a match to TRBD1. The V and J ends lost 0 bases and 5 bases, in that order; junction bases with no gene match: 5. This CDR3 spans 15 amino acids. CDR1 is MGHDK, CDR2 SYGVNS, per germline. The CDR3 DNA follows: TGTGCCAGCAGTGAATACACAGGGGGCCAGGACGAGCAGTACTTC. This sequence encodes CASSEYTGGQDEQYF.

This sequence joins TRBV10-3 and TRBJ1-2; D is uncertain. The CDR3 covers 12 residues. In germline, CDR1 is ENHRY, CDR2 SYGVKD. V lost 3 bases and J 12 bases, leaving 14 bases between the germline ends. CDR3 region: CAISDSARLNTF. The DNA for the CDR3 is TGTGCCATCAGTGACTCGGCACGACTAAACACCTTC.

The chain couples TRBV6-5 to TRBJ2-2; TRBD2 aligns across 10 bases. The CDR3 has 16 amino acids. V shed 4 bases and J 7 bases; nucleotides not matched to a gene: 9. CDR1 and CDR2 (germline): MNHEY, SVGAGI. CDR3 coding DNA: TGTGCCAGCAGTTCCCAGAGCGGGGGGGCCCGCGGGGAGCTGTTTTTT. Its protein product is CASSSQSGGARGELFF.

Only a few counts were recorded for this clone. V usage is TRBV5-1 and J usage is TRBJ2-1, with D perhaps matching TRBD2 (5 bases). This CDR3 has 13 amino acids. The germline V and J ends were trimmed by 5 bases and 6 bases, with 12 bases remaining between them. Germline V gives CDR1 SGHRS, CDR2 YFSETQ. The CDR3 is CASRSDSGNEQFF. CDR3 sequence (DNA): TGCGCCAGCAGGTCGGACTCGGGCAATGAGCAGTTCTTC.

The J gene is TRBJ2-1, the V gene TRBV28; 14 bases map to TRBD2. The CDR3 is 17 residues long. Germline CDR1 and CDR2: MDHEN and SYDVKM. Trimming removed 5 bases from V and 9 bases from J; junction bases left unmatched: 12. CDR3: CASSPNSGTSGRSEQFF. In DNA form, the CDR3 reads TGTGCCAGCAGTCCCAACTCCGGGACTAGCGGGAGAAGTGAGCAGTTCTTC.

This clone has just one count. CDR3 sequence (DNA): TGCGCCAGCAGCTTGATCGGGGCGGGAGGGAACAATGAGCAGTTCTTC. It specifies CASSLIGAGGNNEQFF. The rearrangement links TRBV5-1 to TRBJ2-1; 9 bases are shared with TRBD2. V dropped 1 base and J dropped 5; count of bases not matched to a gene: 7. The V gene's germline CDR1 is SGHRS and CDR2 YFSETQ. The CDR3 is made up of 16 amino acids.

V and J are TRBV5-1 and TRBJ1-4; 7 bases agree with TRBD1. Germline CDR1 SGHRS, CDR2 YFSETQ. The ends lost 8 bases at V and 4 bases at J; junction bases unmatched: 14. This CDR3 contains 16 residues. The CDR3 loop is CASRRGLGQINEKLFF. The CDR3 nucleotides read TGCGCCAGTAGGAGGGGTCTGGGACAGATTAATGAAAAACTGTTTTTT.

The V and J genes are TRBV19 and TRBJ1-1; 10 bases are shared with TRBD1. CDR1 and CDR2 (germline): LNHDA, SQIVND (reference sequence). This CDR3 has 13 residues. V was pared by 4 bases and J by 7 bases, with 3 bases of the junction left unmatched. The CDR3 loop is CASSNWTGGEAFF. The CDR3 nucleotides are TGTGCCAGTAGTAACTGGACAGGGGGTGAAGCTTTCTTT.

The V gene is TRBV30, the J gene TRBJ1-3, with TRBD1 matching 10 bases. Looked up from germline, CDR1 is GTSNPN and CDR2 is SVGIG (reference sequence). The CDR3 sequence is 16 residues long. Germline trimming cut 4 bases from V and 4 bases from J; bases unmatched to any gene: 10. The CDR3: CAWTPLTGGQGNTIYF. The CDR3 region has the DNA TGTGCCTGGACTCCCTTGACAGGGGGCCAGGGAAACACCATATATTTT.

The chain is built from TRBV5-5 and TRBJ1-5, with 8 bases that match TRBD1. Trimming at V came to 1 base and at J to 4 bases, leaving 1 base not matched to a gene. Per the germline V gene, CDR1 is SGHKS and CDR2 is YYEKEE (reference sequence). The CDR3 is 14 residues long. The CDR3, as DNA: TGTGCCAGCAGCTTGCGGACAGGGAATCAGCCCCAGCATTTT. Residues: CASSLRTGNQPQHF.

This chain joins TRBV5-6 and TRBJ1-5; D remains ambiguous. CDR1 is SGHDT, CDR2 YYEEEE, per germline. The CDR3 length is 15 residues. Between the trimmed V and J ends, which lost 4 bases and 4 bases, there was a span of 15 bases. This chain's CDR3 is CASSLWSSGNQPQHF. The DNA of the CDR3 is TGTGCCAGCAGCCTTTGGAGTTCGGGGAATCAGCCCCAGCATTTT.

V gene TRBV5-1 combines with J gene TRBJ2-7; 7 nucleotides align to TRBD1. V lost 4 bases and J lost 3; bases outside the gene matches: 10. Looked up from germline, CDR1 is SGHRS and CDR2 is YFSETQ. This CDR3 spans 15 amino acids. CDR3 amino acids: CASSLSPGQNYEQYF. The CDR3 DNA follows: TGCGCCAGCAGCCTCTCGCCGGGACAGAACTACGAGCAGTACTTC.

The rearrangement links TRBV5-4 to TRBJ2-3, with 8 bases fitting TRBD1. Germline V gene sequence: CDR1 SGHNT, CDR2 YYREEE (reference sequence). Losses at the gene ends were 4 bases for V and 2 bases for J; bases not matched to a gene: 12. This CDR3 is built from 17 residues. In DNA, the CDR3 is TGTGCCAGCAGCCTCGGCCATGGACAGGGACTCACAGATACGCAGTATTTT. It translates to CASSLGHGQGLTDTQYF.